The 16 T cell receptor beta chains in this list originate from one sample, sequenced in a study of blood T cell repertoires in COVID-19. This table comes from immunoSEQ multiplex PCR, and its TCRdb copy is limited to in-frame clones, with some not included. Of about 180,000 clones in the sample, 70% to 90% were seen once. The sample consisted of peripheral blood. The receptors originated from a human donor with active or convalescent COVID-19. The donor label of this sample is uncertain.

The J gene is TRBJ2-2, the V gene TRBV29-1; 7 bases map to TRBD1. Germline CDR1 and CDR2: SQVTM and ANQGSEA. This CDR3 spans 14 amino acids. V gave up 4 bases and J gave up 4 bases; unmatched junction bases: 6. CDR3 protein: CSVVRQGVTGELFF. In DNA, the CDR3 is TGCAGCGTTGTTCGACAGGGCGTCACCGGGGAGCTGTTTTTT.

The J gene is TRBJ1-2, the V gene TRBV28; 12 nucleotides line up with TRBD1. The CDR3 has 14 residues. Germline assignment: CDR1 MDHEN and CDR2 SYDVKM. V was pared by 6 bases and J by 8 bases, with 7 bases of the junction left unmatched. CDR3 DNA: TGTGCCAGCAGCCTGGGACAGGGGGCGAGGGGCTACACCTTC. This sequence encodes CASSLGQGARGYTF.

This rearrangement joins TRBV10-3 to TRBJ1-1; D is unresolved. Trimming shortened V by 0 bases and J by 7 bases, and 12 bases separated the two germline ends. CDR3 length: 14 amino acids. The germline CDR1 and CDR2 sequences are ENHRY and SYGVKD. CDR3: CAISESEQPVEAFF. The CDR3 nucleotides read TGTGCCATCAGTGAGTCGGAACAGCCGGTTGAAGCTTTCTTT.

The rearrangement links TRBV29-1 to TRBJ2-7, with 9 bases fitting TRBD1. There are 14 residues in the CDR3. Germline CDR1 is SQVTM and CDR2 is ANQGSEA. The ends lost 4 bases at V and 4 bases at J; junction bases unmatched: 8. The CDR3 loop is CSVATQTGGYEQYF. CDR3 nucleotides: TGCAGCGTTGCAACTCAGACAGGGGGGTACGAGCAGTACTTC.

J is TRBJ2-1 and V is TRBV27, with TRBD1 as a possible D gene (5 bases). Germline CDR1 is MNHEY and CDR2 is SMNVEV (reference sequence). Trimming stripped 8 bases from V and 2 bases from J, with 16 bases between. The CDR3 runs to 15 residues. The CDR3 nucleotides are TGTGCCAGCGTAAAAGGTAGGGGAACCTACAATGAGCAGTTCTTC. Translation gives CASVKGRGTYNEQFF.

The J gene is TRBJ2-7, the V gene TRBV7-2, with D tentatively TRBD2 (5 bases). Germline V gene lookup returns CDR1 SGHTA and CDR2 FQGNSA. The CDR3 is 14 residues long. V dropped 5 bases and J dropped 6 bases, with 17 bases sitting between them. The CDR3 protein is CASSPTQLAGEQYF. Here the CDR3 DNA reads TGTGCCAGCAGCCCCACCCAGCTAGCTGGCGAGCAGTACTTC.

V and J are TRBV6-4 and TRBJ2-7, with D unresolved. Germline V lookup: CDR1 MRHNA, CDR2 SNTAGT. This CDR3 has 10 residues. The V gene lost 7 bases and the J gene lost 6 bases, with 7 bases spanning the gap. CDR3 residues: CASTYCEQYF. The CDR3 bases are TGTGCCAGCACCTACTGCGAGCAGTACTTC.

This clone came up a few times. The chain carries TRBV6-2 or TRBV6-3 and TRBJ1-4; unclear D gene. The length of the CDR3 is 15 residues. The V end was cut by 6 bases, the J end by 6 bases, with 17 bases between. Germline V lookup: CDR1 MNHEY, CDR2 SVGEGT. The CDR3 region has the DNA TGTGCCAGCAGCGCCACGACGTCAGGTGATGAAAAACTGTTTTTT. This translates into CASSATTSGDEKLFF.

The chain combines TRBV19 with TRBJ1-1, with D perhaps matching TRBD1 (6 bases). Trimming shortened V by 4 bases and J by 2 bases, and 14 bases separated the two germline ends. In germline, CDR1 is LNHDA, CDR2 SQIVND (reference sequence). The CDR3 totals 15 residues. The CDR3 DNA reads as TGTGCCAGTAGTACCGGCGCGGGGGCAAACACTGAAGCTTTCTTT. This translates into CASSTGAGANTEAFF. Combining the CDR3 with reference TRBV19 and TRBJ1-1 gives the whole variable domain DGGITQSPKYLFRKEGQNVTLSCEQNLNHDAMYWYRQDPGQGLRLIYYSQIVNDFQKGDIAEGYSVSREKKESFPLTVTSAQKNPTAFYLCASSTGAGANTEAFFGQGTRLTVV.

The V call is TRBV7-2, the J call TRBJ2-4; perhaps TRBD1 as D (6 bases). Trimming shortened V by 5 bases and J by 1 base, and 9 bases separated the two germline ends. CDR1 is SGHTA and CDR2 is FQGNSA in the germline V gene. The CDR3 has 14 residues. CDR3 loop: CASSTDRAKNIQYF. The CDR3, as DNA: TGTGCCAGCAGCACCGACAGGGCCAAAAACATTCAGTACTTC. Full variable domain (outside the CDR3, taken from reference TRBV7-2 and TRBJ2-4): GAGVSQSPSNKVTEKGKDVELRCDPISGHTALYWYRQSLGQGLEFLIYFQGNSAPDKSGLPSDRFSAERTGGSVSTLTIQRTQQEDSAVYLCASSTDRAKNIQYFGAGTRLSVL.

This clone was observed once. The chain links TRBV7-2 to TRBJ2-7, with D tentatively TRBD2 (5 bases). Germline assignment: CDR1 SGHTA and CDR2 FQGNSA. The CDR3 is 15 residues long. Deletions cut 1 base from V and 4 bases from J, with 14 bases between. The CDR3 DNA reads as TGTGCCAGCAGCTTAGGGGTAGGAGGACCTTACGAGCAGTACTTC. Residues: CASSLGVGGPYEQYF.

V usage is TRBV3-1 (or the pseudogene TRBV3-2) and J usage is TRBJ1-6; 9 nucleotides match TRBD1. This CDR3 has 15 residues. J was trimmed by 9 bases and V by 4 bases; bases with no gene match: 7. CDR1 is LGHDT, CDR2 YNNKEL, per germline (reference sequence). CDR3 sequence (DNA): TGTGCCAGCAGCCTAATACAGGGGGCAAGTTCACCCCTCCACTTT. Its protein product is CASSLIQGASSPLHF.

The rearrangement joins TRBV12-1 to TRBJ2-7; the table's D call TRBD1 went unverified against the DNA. TRBV12-1 is assigned pseudogene status. This CDR3 contains 14 residues. The CDR3 DNA sequence: TGTGCCAGCAGCTTCTACAGGGGGCTCTACGAGCAGTACTTC. Translating it yields CASSFYRGLYEQYF.

This chain connects TRBV11-2 to TRBJ2-7, with 8 nucleotides matching TRBD1. Unmatched junction bases numbered 7, after V lost 5 bases and J lost 4 bases. This CDR3 spans 14 amino acids. Germline V gene lookup returns CDR1 SGHAT and CDR2 FQNNGV. DNA of the CDR3: TGTGCCAGCAGCCCTCGGGACAGGTTATACGAGCAGTACTTC. This codes for CASSPRDRLYEQYF.

The gene calls are TRBV7-2 and TRBJ2-7; 10 bases line up with TRBD1. CDR1 and CDR2 from the germline V gene are SGHTA and FQGNSA. V shed 4 bases and J 4 bases; nucleotides not matched to a gene: 4. CDR3 length: 14 residues. The CDR3 DNA reads as TGTGCCAGCAGCTCCCGACAGGGGGCTTACGAGCAGTACTTC. Its protein is CASSSRQGAYEQYF.

This clone was seen once. The chain links TRBV5-1 to TRBJ1-5; no definite D call. Trimming removed 0 bases at V and 6 bases at J, with 7 bases between. Per germline, CDR1 SGHRS and CDR2 YFSETQ. This CDR3 region has 13 residues. DNA for the CDR3: TGCGCCAGCAGCTTGGCCGTCGGTCAGCCCCAGCATTTT. Translating it yields CASSLAVGQPQHF. Full variable domain (rest looked up from reference TRBV5-1 and TRBJ1-5): KAGVTQTPRYLIKTRGQQVTLSCSPISGHRSVSWYQQTPGQGLQFLFEYFSETQRNKGNFPGRFSGRQFSNSRSEMNVSTLELGDSALYLCASSLAVGQPQHFGDGTRLSIL.